This is a list of T cell receptor beta chains from one sample in a study of human T cells and chemical hapten exposure. One entry per CDR3 protein, called by TCRdb with MiXCR from the RACE reads. The repertoire holds around 340,000 distinct CDR3 sequences, with around 7% as singletons. The sequences come from whole blood, collected in connection with sensitization to the hapten diphenylcyclopropenone (DPC). The receptors originated from a woman aged 18-29 years with alopecia areata. Some clones in this sample may be carry-over from other donors' samples. The CDR3 runs from the conserved cysteine through the conserved F or W. The D gene is left open where the match is weak. Only some rows state a clone size, as once, few, many or a class for expanded clones.

TRBJ2-3,TRBV9,few,.,CASSLGNLLSTDTQYF,TGTGCCAGCAGCTTAGGGAACCTCCTCTCCACAGATACGCAGTATTTT
TRBJ1-5,TRBV19,few,.,CASSTREGRYSNQPQHF,TGTGCCAGTAGTACCCGGGAAGGAAGATATAGCAATCAGCCCCAGCATTTT
TRBJ2-7,TRBV6-5,few,.,CASSYSWGGAASYEQYF,TGTGCCAGCAGTTACTCGTGGGGGGGGGCTGCGTCCTACGAGCAGTACTTC
TRBJ1-5,TRBV5-5,few,.,CASSHGEFNQPQHF,TGTGCCAGCTCCCACGGGGAATTCAATCAGCCCCAGCATTTT
TRBJ2-5,TRBV28,many,.,CASSPVTSAETQYF,TGTGCCAGCAGTCCCGTAACATCGGCGGAGACCCAGTACTTC
TRBJ1-1,TRBV29-1,many,TRBD1,CSAGGQGSEAFF,TGCAGCGCGGGGGGACAGGGAAGTGAAGCTTTCTTT
TRBJ2-3,TRBV6-5,many,.,CASSNTGLRGTDTQYF,TGTGCCAGCAGTAACACGGGGCTCAGAGGCACAGATACGCAGTATTTT
TRBJ1-5,TRBV6-1,few,TRBD1,CASSEAGGGGQPQHF,TGTGCCAGCAGTGAAGCCGGAGGGGGCGGTCAGCCCCAGCATTTT
TRBJ2-3,TRBV24-1,few,.,CATSESLGDTQYF,TGTGCCACCAGTGAAAGTCTGGGAGATACGCAGTATTTT
TRBJ2-3,TRBV7-2,few,.,CASSLDPVGSDTQYF,TGTGCCAGCAGCCTCGACCCCGTTGGTAGCGATACGCAGTATTTT
TRBJ2-7,TRBV10-3,few,.,CANQVRPGDEQYF,TGTGCCAACCAGGTACGACCTGGAGACGAGCAGTACTTC
TRBJ2-6,TRBV4-1,.,.,CASSQEGTRTGANVLTF,TGCGCCAGCAGCCAAGAAGGCACGCGAACTGGGGCCAACGTCCTGACTTTC
TRBJ2-7,TRBV5-6,.,TRBD1,CASSPRGLRSYEQYF,TGTGCCAGCAGCCCCAGGGGGCTCAGGTCCTACGAGCAGTACTTC
TRBJ2-7,TRBV9,few,.,CASSVDFSSYEQYF,TGTGCCAGCAGCGTAGATTTCAGCTCCTACGAGCAGTACTTC
TRBJ1-1,TRBV20-1,few,.,CSAREGAKNTEAFF,TGCAGTGCTAGAGAAGGAGCCAAGAACACTGAAGCTTTCTTT
TRBJ1-6,TRBV5-4,.,.,CASSSHREFTPLHF,TGTGCCAGCAGCTCCCACAGGGAATTCACACCCCTCCACTTT
TRBJ2-4,TRBV7-6,few,.,CASSSGENIQYF,TGTGCCAGCAGCTCGGGAGAAAACATTCAGTACTTC
TRBJ1-4,TRBV12-3/TRBV12-4,few,.,CASSRGQQNEKLFF,TGTGCCAGCAGTCGGGGGCAGCAGAATGAAAAACTGTTTTTT
TRBJ2-3,TRBV12-5,.,.,CASGFTGTDTQYF,TGTGCTAGTGGTTTTACAGGCACAGATACGCAGTATTTT
TRBJ2-5,TRBV28,many,TRBD1,CASSPPWPTGEETQYF,TGTGCCAGCAGTCCCCCATGGCCCACAGGGGAAGAGACCCAGTACTTC
TRBJ2-4,TRBV7-8,few,.,CASSLAGRRENIQYF,TGTGCCAGCAGCTTAGCGGGACGGAGAGAAAACATTCAGTACTTC
TRBJ2-7,TRBV6-2/TRBV6-3,many,.,CASSRGPGLDEQYF,TGTGCCAGCAGCCGCGGTCCGGGGCTCGACGAGCAGTACTTC
TRBJ1-5,TRBV29-1,few,.,CSVGSRANQPQHF,TGCAGCGTTGGATCCAGGGCTAATCAGCCCCAGCATTTT
TRBJ1-1,TRBV7-6,many,TRBD1,CASSLGRQGGTEAFF,TGTGCCAGCAGCTTAGGCAGACAGGGCGGGACTGAAGCTTTCTTT
TRBJ1-1,TRBV27,few,.,CASSFVRSGSRGAEAFF,TGTGCCAGCAGTTTCGTTCGGTCCGGCAGCCGGGGCGCTGAAGCTTTCTTT
TRBJ2-7,TRBV27,many,.,CASSSLAAYEQYF,TGTGCCAGCAGTTCACTAGCAGCCTACGAGCAGTACTTC